Sequencing of this T cell receptor (beta chain) was carried out in a study of T cell repertoires in cytomegalovirus infection. The overall study: As its CMV epitopes, the study selected recently identified HLA-C-restricted and well-studied HLA-B-restricted targets. In public TCR beta signatures, there were indications of both CMV infection and matching HLA type.

TCRdb independently ran MiXCR on the reads; one entry per CDR3 protein. The profile shows fewer than 130,000 distinct CDR3 sequences, under 45% of them singletons. This clonotype was seen only a few times. Its antigen is unknown. Looked up from germline, CDR1 is SGDLS and CDR2 is YYNGEE. V gave up 4 bases and J gave up 4 bases, with 14 bases separating them. The CDR3 is 14 amino acids. General study findings and limits: HLA-C-restricted CMV clonotypes gave the most frequent clonotype in two of eight donors.

The starting material was CD8+ T cells from cultured PBMCs, obtained from culture after CMV antigen stimulation. The chain carries TRBV9 and TRBJ1-2; D is possibly TRBD1 (5 bases). This TCR derives from a human donor in good health (CMV status not recorded). Some clones in this sample may be carry-over from other donors' samples. CDR3 residues: CASSYWDVLYGYTF. The CDR3 DNA is TGTGCCAGCAGCTACTGGGACGTCCTCTATGGCTACACCTTC.